The entry below gives a single TCR beta chain sequence along with its context. The CDR3 runs 17 residues. This sample was taken from a study of blood T cell repertoires in COVID-19. Study-level information: Specimens from acute and convalescent COVID-19 originated in the United States, Italy and Spain. In each case, the material was cDNA or gDNA derived from T cells, B-cell-depleted T cells, or PBMCs.

Per the original data handling: Cell counts per sample came from amplifying reference gene primers. Profiling relied on immunoSEQ multiplex PCR, and the TCRdb table lists in-frame clones only, not all of them. V, J and clone size reflect that table, while D and trimming were determined from the DNA. The sample records roughly 96,000 clones, approximately 80% being singletons. The chain employs TRBV12-2 and TRBJ2-1; the table's D gene call, TRBD2, was not cross checked with the DNA. TRBV12-2 is a known pseudogene. Sample: peripheral blood. The receptor was isolated from a man in his sixties with acute or convalescent COVID-19. The CDR3 DNA follows: TGTGCAAGTCGCTTAGCGATCCAGCGGGGGGGTTACAATGAGCAGTTCTTC. Translated, it gives CASRLAIQRGGYNEQFF.